Below are 9 T cell receptor beta chains sequenced from a single sample in a study of shared clonotypes between healthy human individuals (dated by TCRdb to 2018 to 2021). CD8 naive samples consisted of CD45RO-negative cells that were positively selected for CCR7, yielding a CD45RA+CCR7+ population without TemRA cells. Library prep was done by the immunoSEQ multiplex PCR assay. TCRdb mirrors the immuneACCESS table, restricted to in-frame sequences. Some clones are absent from its copies; in checked studies, under half trace to an unresolved V gene, and the reason for the others is unknown. The sample table holds millions of clones, of which 85% to 95% were seen once. The top ten hold roughly 1% of the sample. The sequencing sample was made of naive CD8+ T cells sorted from blood. Explained via the paper, the cell subset or site label denotes: CD45RA+CCR7+. The receptors shown here come from a man aged 18 to 30 in good health.

This chain uses TRBV6-6 with TRBJ2-6, with D hard to call. The CDR3 has 16 amino acids. Trimming took off 0 bases at V and 0 bases at J, with 6 bases between the two ends. Germline assignment: CDR1 MNHNY and CDR2 SVGAGI (reference sequence). The CDR3 here is CASSYSSDSGANVLTF. The CDR3 DNA follows: TGTGCCAGCAGTTACTCCAGCGACTCTGGGGCCAACGTCCTGACTTTC.

The rearrangement uses TRBV18 and TRBJ2-1, with 8 bases lining up with TRBD2. The CDR3 has 16 residues. Trimming at V came to 2 bases and at J to 5 bases, leaving 8 bases not matched to a gene. Germline V gives CDR1 KGHSH, CDR2 LQKENI. The CDR3 bases are TGTGCCAGCTCACCAGTAGACCGACTAGCGCACAATGAGCAGTTCTTC. Translation: CASSPVDRLAHNEQFF.

This clone was detected only once. The V and J genes are TRBV4-3 and TRBJ2-2; D remains unclear. The CDR3 spans 16 residues. The V gene lost 1 base and the J gene lost 2 bases, with 11 bases spanning the gap. CDR1 and CDR2 from the germline V gene are LGHNA and YSLEER. CDR3 DNA sequence: TGCGCCAGCAGCCAAGGCTCGGGCTCCAACACCGGGGAGCTGTTTTTT. This encodes CASSQGSGSNTGELFF.

The chain links TRBV2 to TRBJ1-5, with D unresolved. V lost 3 bases and J 3 bases, leaving 12 bases between the germline ends. The length of the CDR3 is 15 residues. Looked up from germline, CDR1 is SNHLY and CDR2 is FYNNEI. The CDR3 protein is CASSDPLAVNQPQHF. The CDR3 DNA reads as TGTGCCAGCAGTGACCCCTTGGCAGTCAATCAGCCCCAGCATTTT.

For this clone: This CDR3 is also generated by other DNA sequences in the sample. The CDR3 nucleotides read TGTGCCAGCAGCTTAGCGGGACAGTTTCAAGAGACCCAGTACTTC. Protein sequence: CASSLAGQFQETQYF. The chain recombines TRBV7-9 with TRBJ2-5; TRBD1 matches at 7 bases. Germline CDR1 and CDR2: SEHNR and FQNEAQ (reference sequence). The CDR3 length is 15 residues. V lost 0 bases to trimming and J lost 2 bases; unmatched junction nucleotides: 3. The full variable domain, with the rest looked up from reference TRBV7-9 and TRBJ2-5, is DTGVSQNPRHKITKRGQNVTFRCDPISEHNRLYWYRQTLGQGPEFLTYFQNEAQLEKSRLLSDRFSAERPKGSFSTLEIQRTEQGDSAMYLCASSLAGQFQETQYFGPGTRLLVL.

The chain links TRBV6-6 to TRBJ2-2; either TRBD1 or TRBD2 may supply D (6 bases each). From germline, CDR1 is MNHNY and CDR2 SVGAGI (reference sequence). CDR3 length: 16 amino acids. Deletions cut 0 bases from V and 4 bases from J, with 12 bases between. CDR3 DNA: TGTGCCAGCAGTTACTCCTCGGGGGCGCGCACCGGGGAGCTGTTTTTT. Its protein product is CASSYSSGARTGELFF.

V usage is TRBV2 and J usage is TRBJ1-2; D unclear. V was clipped by 5 bases and J by 0 bases, with 4 bases between them. The germline V gene has CDR1 SNHLY and CDR2 FYNNEI. The CDR3 length is 12 residues. CDR3 in DNA: TGTGCCAGCAGTACATCTAACTATGGCTACACCTTC. Translation gives CASSTSNYGYTF.

Details on this clone: The junction differs from germline at one of its ends, possibly a read error. V usage is TRBV7-7 and J usage is TRBJ2-7, with D possibly matching TRBD2 (5 bases). The CDR3 is 14 residues long. Germline V gene sequence: CDR1 SSHAT, CDR2 FNYEAQ (reference sequence). Here the CDR3 reads CASSPGPGIYEQYF. DNA of the CDR3: TGTGCTAGCAGCCCAGGCCCGGGGATCTACGAGCAGTACTTC.

As for this clone: The same CDR3 can be traced to other DNA sequences in this sample. The V and J genes are TRBV5-6 and TRBJ2-7; TRBD2 is a possible D gene (7 bases). CDR1 and CDR2 from the germline V gene are SGHDT and YYEEEE. The CDR3 consists of 13 residues. Trimming removed 4 bases from V and 4 bases from J, with 12 bases in between. For the CDR3, the DNA is TGTGCCAGCAGCGGGGGGGCGCCGTACGAGCAGTACTTC. Encoded protein: CASSGGAPYEQYF.